Given below is one TCR beta chain in context. Using immunoSEQ multiplex PCR, the repertoire was profiled, and TCRdb retains in-frame clones only, with some absent. Of 400,000 to 500,000 clones listed, 75% to 90% are singletons. These data come from a study of blood T cell repertoires in COVID-19. The sequencing input was peripheral blood. The sequence came from a woman aged 25-40 years with active or convalescent COVID-19.

The CDR3 protein is CAISGGKGSNQPQHF. CDR3 DNA: TGTGCCATCAGTGGAGGGAAGGGAAGCAATCAGCCCCAGCATTTT. The rearrangement joins TRBV10-3 to TRBJ1-5; D gene uncertain. CDR1 and CDR2 from the germline V gene are ENHRY and SYGVKD. Trimming cost V 4 bases and J 1 base, with 11 bases left between them. This CDR3 spans 15 amino acids.